Below, 13 T cell receptor beta chains from the same sample are listed, as sequenced in a study of blood T cell repertoires in COVID-19. Assay used: immunoSEQ multiplex PCR; TCRdb lists only in-frame clones, some missing. The sample has 200,000 to 250,000 clones; around 89% are singletons. Material: peripheral blood. These receptors were taken from a woman in her thirties or forties with acute or convalescent COVID-19.

The chain recombines TRBV12-3 or TRBV12-4 with TRBJ1-2; 7 bases agree with TRBD1. The CDR3 contains 13 residues. The V and J ends lost 6 bases and 7 bases, in that order; junction bases with no gene match: 8. This CDR3 is CASSRTGVPGYTF. CDR3 in DNA: TGTGCCAGCAGCCGCACAGGGGTTCCTGGCTACACCTTC.

The rearrangement uses TRBV6-5 and TRBJ2-5, with a tentative D call TRBD2 (6 bases). CDR1 and CDR2 (germline): MNHEY, SVGAGI. V gave up 7 bases and J gave up 6 bases, with 9 bases separating them. The CDR3 loop spans 11 amino acids. The CDR3 sequence is CASKDYQTQYF. CDR3 sequence (DNA): TGTGCCAGCAAGGACTACCAGACCCAGTACTTC.

This chain uses TRBV6-4 with TRBJ1-2, with 11 bases that match TRBD1. The CDR3 consists of 17 residues. Germline CDR1 reads MRHNA; CDR2 reads SNTAGT. With 2 bases clipped from V and 8 bases from J, the junction kept 13 bases outside the gene matches. CDR3: CASSDPTMDRGREGYTF. CDR3 nucleotides: TGTGCCAGCAGTGACCCAACAATGGACAGGGGGCGGGAGGGCTACACCTTC.

The CDR3 DNA follows: TGCGCCAGCAGCTTGGAGGCAGGGCCCCGTCTGGCCTCACCCCTCCACTTT. This translates into CASSLEAGPRLASPLHF. The rearrangement uses TRBV5-1 and TRBJ1-6; D possibly corresponds to TRBD1 (5 bases). The CDR3 has 17 amino acids. The germline V gene has CDR1 SGHRS and CDR2 YFSETQ. V lost 0 bases to trimming and J lost 10 bases, with 20 bases between them.

The chain uses TRBV20-1 and TRBJ2-2; D unresolved. The V gene lost 1 base and the J gene lost 7 bases, with 4 bases spanning the gap. The germline CDR1 and CDR2 sequences are DFQATT and SNEGSKA (reference sequence). This CDR3 region has 11 residues. This CDR3 is CSARVSGELFF. The CDR3, as DNA: TGCAGTGCTAGAGTCAGCGGGGAGCTGTTTTTT.

This chain joins TRBV11-2 and TRBJ2-1; 7 nucleotides match TRBD1. Germline V lookup: CDR1 SGHAT, CDR2 FQNNGV. The CDR3 totals 13 residues. V was clipped by 5 bases and J by 4 bases; unmatched bases: 2. DNA of the CDR3: TGTGCCAGCAGCCAGGGACAGTACAATGAGCAGTTCTTC. Protein: CASSQGQYNEQFF.

The chain joins TRBV7-9 to TRBJ2-1; D is uncertain. The CDR3 sequence is 13 residues long. Germline V CDR1 and CDR2: SEHNR, FQNEAQ (reference sequence). V lost 4 bases to trimming and J lost 5 bases, with 9 bases between them. The CDR3 loop is CASSYTQDNEQFF. The CDR3 DNA sequence: TGTGCCAGCAGCTATACCCAGGACAATGAGCAGTTCTTC.

This clone appeared once. The chain is built from TRBV18 and TRBJ1-1, with 11 positions matching TRBD1. The CDR3 extends over 14 amino acids. Germline CDR1 is KGHSH and CDR2 is LQKENI. The V and J ends lost 6 bases and 8 bases, in that order; junction bases with no gene match: 8. The CDR3 here is CASSSRRTGGEAFF. As DNA, the CDR3 is TGTGCCAGCTCCTCAAGGAGGACAGGGGGCGAAGCTTTCTTT.

The chain recombines TRBV5-1 with TRBJ1-1; TRBD1 matches at 9 bases. V trimming: 5 bases; J trimming: 5 bases; junction bases outside the gene matches: 10. The CDR3 is made up of 15 amino acids. Germline CDR1 SGHRS, CDR2 YFSETQ. The CDR3 coding sequence is TGCGCCAGCAGGTCCAATGACAGGGGGGGGACTGAAGCTTTCTTT. Its translation: CASRSNDRGGTEAFF. Full variable domain (rest looked up from reference TRBV5-1 and TRBJ1-1): KAGVTQTPRYLIKTRGQQVTLSCSPISGHRSVSWYQQTPGQGLQFLFEYFSETQRNKGNFPGRFSGRQFSNSRSEMNVSTLELGDSALYLCASRSNDRGGTEAFFGQGTRLTVV.

This chain connects TRBV5-6 to TRBJ1-1; D gene uncertain. There are 16 residues in the CDR3. V lost 1 base, J lost 3 bases, and 16 bases lay in between. Per germline, CDR1 SGHDT and CDR2 YYEEEE. The CDR3 protein is CASSLFNREEDTEAFF. CDR3 coding DNA: TGTGCCAGCAGCTTGTTTAATAGAGAGGAGGACACTGAAGCTTTCTTT.

The chain has TRBV19 and TRBJ2-3, with TRBD2 identical over 8 bases. CDR3 length: 19 residues. The V and J ends lost 3 bases and 0 bases, in that order; junction bases with no gene match: 14. Germline V CDR1 and CDR2: LNHDA, SQIVND (reference sequence). DNA for the CDR3: TGTGCCAGTAGTATGTATGGGACTAGATTAGCAGCTAGCACAGATACGCAGTATTTT. Translating it yields CASSMYGTRLAASTDTQYF.

This clone was recorded once. This chain links TRBV9 with TRBJ2-5, with 11 bases identical to TRBD2. The CDR3 extends over 15 amino acids. Germline V gene lookup returns CDR1 SGDLS and CDR2 YYNGEE. V trimming: 4 bases; J trimming: 0 bases; junction bases outside the gene matches: 2. The CDR3 spells CASSPSGGHQETQYF. CDR3 nucleotide sequence: TGTGCCAGCAGCCCTAGCGGGGGGCACCAAGAGACCCAGTACTTC.

V gene TRBV5-6 combines with J gene TRBJ2-6; unclear D gene. Germline values: CDR1 SGHDT, CDR2 YYEEEE. Trimming pared 2 bases from V and 0 bases from J, leaving 15 bases between. The CDR3 extends over 18 amino acids. This chain's CDR3 is CASSLLPVLISGANVLTF. CDR3 DNA: TGTGCCAGCAGCTTACTACCGGTCCTTATCTCTGGGGCCAACGTCCTGACTTTC.